The 29 T cell receptor beta chains below come from one sample, sequenced in a study of Ad26.COV2.S vaccination and SARS-CoV-2 variants. Documented treatment: some 20 received Ad26.COV2.S at low or high dose, single or two shots; about 5 received placebo; per-sample allocation not given. Samples analyzed were those drawn on day 63 after the first vaccine or placebo injection. Assay used: immunoSEQ multiplex PCR; TCRdb lists only in-frame clones, some missing. Among approximately 240,000 clones, around 89% were seen once, and the ten largest hold about 11%. Here the sequenced sample was peripheral blood, taken in a trial of Ad26.COV2.S vaccine versus placebo. The receptors come from a person aged 18-60 years who received the Ad26.COV2.S COVID-19 vaccine or a placebo.

CDR3 region: CASSSEGLAGYNEQFF. DNA for the CDR3: TGCGCCAGCAGCTCGGAGGGACTAGCGGGCTACAATGAGCAGTTCTTC. The chain links TRBV5-1 to TRBJ2-1; 12 bases are a match to TRBD2. Losses at the gene ends were 3 bases for V and 3 bases for J; bases not matched to a gene: 4. The germline CDR1 and CDR2 sequences are SGHRS and YFSETQ. This CDR3 is built from 16 residues.

The V gene is TRBV28, the J gene TRBJ1-5, with D perhaps TRBD1 (6 bases). The V and J ends lost 3 bases and 0 bases respectively, with 21 bases between them. This CDR3 is built from 19 residues. In germline, CDR1 is MDHEN, CDR2 SYDVKM. CDR3 coding DNA: TGTGCCAGCAGTTTGGACGGGACACTAAACGGGTATAGCAATCAGCCCCAGCATTTT. It encodes CASSLDGTLNGYSNQPQHF.

V and J are TRBV28 and TRBJ1-5, with TRBD1 as a possible D gene (5 bases). In germline, CDR1 is MDHEN, CDR2 SYDVKM. V was shortened by 5 bases and J by 5 bases, with 13 bases between the two germline ends. CDR3 size: 14 residues. The CDR3 DNA reads TGTGCCAGCAGTCCCGACAGCCTCTATCAGCCCCAGCATTTT. Residues: CASSPDSLYQPQHF. The complete variable domain, with remaining parts taken from reference TRBV28 and TRBJ1-5, reads DVKVTQSSRYLVKRTGEKVFLECVQDMDHENMFWYRQDPGLGLRLIYFSYDVKMKEKGDIPEGYSVSREKKERFSLILESASTNQTSMYLCASSPDSLYQPQHFGDGTRLSIL.

The chain recombines TRBV19 with TRBJ2-5, with 8 bases fitting TRBD1. The CDR3 consists of 12 residues. Germline V gives CDR1 LNHDA, CDR2 SQIVND (reference sequence). Germline trimming cut 10 bases from V and 5 bases from J; bases unmatched to any gene: 6. The chain's CDR3 is CATQGARETQYF. CDR3 DNA sequence: TGTGCCACCCAGGGGGCTCGGGAGACCCAGTACTTC. Based on the CDR3 plus reference TRBV19 and TRBJ2-5, the full variable domain is DGGITQSPKYLFRKEGQNVTLSCEQNLNHDAMYWYRQDPGQGLRLIYYSQIVNDFQKGDIAEGYSVSREKKESFPLTVTSAQKNPTAFYLCATQGARETQYFGPGTRLLVL.

The gene calls are TRBV6-1 and TRBJ2-1; 13 nucleotides align to TRBD2. This CDR3 has 16 amino acids. CDR1 is MNHNS, CDR2 SASEGT, per germline. V trimming: 4 bases; J trimming: 8 bases; junction bases outside the gene matches: 8. The chain's CDR3 is CASSVRTSGGGDEQFF. CDR3 in DNA: TGTGCCAGCAGTGTTAGAACTAGCGGGGGGGGTGATGAGCAGTTCTTC.

The rearrangement links TRBV30 to TRBJ1-1; tentative D call: TRBD1 (6 bases). V dropped 5 bases and J dropped 5 bases, with 12 bases sitting between them. Germline loops: CDR1 GTSNPN, CDR2 SVGIG (reference sequence). The CDR3 totals 12 residues. CDR3 coding DNA: TGTGCCTGGCAAAGGGGGTTAACTGAAGCTTTCTTT. Protein product: CAWQRGLTEAFF. The whole variable domain, remainder taken from reference TRBV30 and TRBJ1-1, is SQTIHQWPATLVQPVGSPLSLECTVEGTSNPNLYWYRQAAGRGLQLLFYSVGIGQISSEVPQNLSASRPQDRQFILSSKKLLLSDSGFYLCAWQRGLTEAFFGQGTRLTVV.

The chain's CDR3 is CASSYSRDTDTQYF. DNA for the CDR3: TGTGCCAGCAGTTACTCGAGGGACACAGATACGCAGTATTTT. The genes are TRBV6-2 or TRBV6-3 and TRBJ2-3, with D maybe TRBD2 (5 bases). The CDR3 runs to 14 residues. Germline lookup yields CDR1 MNHEY and CDR2 SVGEGT. V gave up 0 bases and J gave up 2 bases, with 6 bases separating them.

At least ten counts were recorded for this clone. The chain has TRBV6-4 and TRBJ2-3; TRBD1 aligns across 10 bases. The CDR3 runs 14 residues. Germline CDR1 is MRHNA and CDR2 is SNTAGT. The V and J ends lost 2 bases and 4 bases, in that order; junction bases with no gene match: 0. CDR3 residues: CASSDGQGADTQYF. The CDR3 DNA sequence: TGTGCCAGCAGTGACGGACAGGGGGCAGATACGCAGTATTTT.

This rearrangement joins TRBV29-1 to TRBJ1-4, with 7 bases fitting TRBD1. There are 13 residues in the CDR3. Germline V gives CDR1 SQVTM, CDR2 ANQGSEA. Trimming took 8 bases from V and 5 from J; bases not matched to a gene: 8. This CDR3 is CSPRDRPNEKLFF. The CDR3 bases are TGCAGCCCCCGGGACAGACCAAATGAAAAACTGTTTTTT. The complete variable domain, with remaining parts taken from reference TRBV29-1 and TRBJ1-4, reads SAVISQKPSRDICQRGTSLTIQCQVDSQVTMMFWYRQQPGQSLTLIATANQGSEATYESGFVIDKFPISRPNLTFSTLTVSNMSPEDSSIYLCSPRDRPNEKLFFGSGTQLSVL.

This chain uses TRBV19 with TRBJ1-1, with a weak D call TRBD1 (5 bases). The germline V and J ends were trimmed by 6 bases and 5 bases, with 19 bases remaining between them. From germline, CDR1 is LNHDA and CDR2 SQIVND (reference sequence). This CDR3 spans 15 amino acids. The CDR3 loop reads CASRDSRARWTEAFF. The CDR3 coding sequence is TGTGCCAGTAGAGACTCCAGGGCCCGGTGGACTGAAGCTTTCTTT.

This chain links TRBV19 with TRBJ1-1, with TRBD1 as a possible D gene (5 bases). Germline-derived CDR1 and CDR2 are LNHDA and SQIVND (reference sequence). This CDR3 is 12 amino acids long. V was shortened by 10 bases and J by 3 bases, with 12 bases between the two germline ends. The CDR3 bases are TGTGCCACCCAACGAGGGGACACTGAAGCTTTCTTT. Encoded protein: CATQRGDTEAFF.

The gene calls are TRBV4-1 and TRBJ1-5; possibly TRBD1 for D (6 bases). CDR3 length: 16 residues. Trimming cost V 0 bases and J 7 bases, with 16 bases left between them. Germline CDR1 is MGHRA and CDR2 is YSYEKL. CDR3 DNA sequence: TGCGCCAGCAGCCAAGATAGGCAGGGGCTTGGGCAGCCCCAGCATTTT. It specifies CASSQDRQGLGQPQHF.

The chain uses TRBV21-1 and TRBJ1-5; TRBD1 was called by the table and not checked on the DNA. TRBV21-1 is a documented pseudogene. This CDR3 has 18 residues. In DNA form, the CDR3 reads TGTGCCAGCAGCCAGGGGACACCAAAGGGGACCCGCAATCAGCCCCAGCATTTT. As protein: CASSQGTPKGTRNQPQHF.

The chain employs TRBV24-1 and TRBJ2-1, with 7 nucleotides matching TRBD1. The V and J ends lost 0 bases and 0 bases, in that order; junction bases with no gene match: 1. Per the germline V gene, CDR1 is KGHDR and CDR2 is SFDVKD. The CDR3 runs to 16 residues. The CDR3 is CATSDLAGGSYNEQFF. The CDR3, as DNA: TGTGCCACCAGTGATTTGGCAGGGGGCTCCTACAATGAGCAGTTCTTC.

The rearrangement links TRBV10-3 to TRBJ2-5; unclear D gene. The CDR3 consists of 12 residues. The V end was cut by 0 bases, the J end by 5 bases, with 4 bases between. The germline gives CDR1 ENHRY, CDR2 SYGVKD. CDR3 sequence reads: CAISESWETQYF. As DNA, the CDR3 is TGTGCCATCAGTGAGTCGTGGGAGACCCAGTACTTC.

The rearrangement joins TRBV5-1 to TRBJ2-7; D uncertain. The CDR3 spans 12 residues. V lost 0 bases and J 5 bases, leaving 6 bases between the germline ends. The germline V gene encodes CDR1 SGHRS and CDR2 YFSETQ. The CDR3 nucleotides are TGCGCCAGCAGCTTGGGGGCCCACGAGCAGTACTTC. Protein sequence: CASSLGAHEQYF.

The chain couples TRBV27 to TRBJ2-1; maybe TRBD1 (6 bases). V lost 3 bases and J 1 base, leaving 13 bases between the germline ends. The length of the CDR3 is 16 residues. Germline V gene lookup returns CDR1 MNHEY and CDR2 SMNVEV (reference sequence). The CDR3 nucleotides read TGTGCCAGCAGTTTGGGGGCCTCTAATTCCTACAATGAGCAGTTCTTC. It specifies CASSLGASNSYNEQFF.

This chain uses TRBV5-5 with TRBJ1-1; tentatively, D is TRBD1 (5 bases). Germline CDR1 reads SGHKS; CDR2 reads YYEKEE (reference sequence). Trimming pared 3 bases from V and 1 base from J, leaving 7 bases between. The CDR3 spans 13 residues. CDR3 coding DNA: TGTGCCAGCAGCTGGACAAGGAACACTGAAGCTTTCTTT. Its translation: CASSWTRNTEAFF.

V gene TRBV4-1 combines with J gene TRBJ1-3; D not certain. Trimming shortened V by 2 bases and J by 4 bases, and 9 bases separated the two germline ends. CDR3 length equals 14 residues. The V gene's germline CDR1 is MGHRA and CDR2 YSYEKL. CDR3 sequence reads: CASSQSVRGNTIYF. CDR3 coding DNA: TGCGCCAGCAGCCAAAGCGTACGGGGAAACACCATATATTTT.

The J gene is TRBJ1-1, the V gene TRBV2, with unresolved D. CDR1 and CDR2 (germline): SNHLY, FYNNEI. This CDR3 is 15 amino acids long. The V end lost 2 bases, the J end lost 0 bases, and 10 bases lay between the germline ends. This CDR3 reads CASSETGLMNTEAFF. CDR3 DNA: TGTGCCAGCAGTGAAACGGGTCTAATGAACACTGAAGCTTTCTTT.

This clone was counted once. The chain joins TRBV2 to TRBJ2-7; 7 bases fit TRBD1. CDR3 length equals 15 residues. The ends lost 1 base at V and 4 bases at J; junction bases unmatched: 7. Germline V gene sequence: CDR1 SNHLY, CDR2 FYNNEI. The DNA of the CDR3 is TGTGCCAGCAGTGAAGGACAGGGAAGGTCTTACGAGCAGTACTTC. Translation gives CASSEGQGRSYEQYF. The variable domain in full, completed from reference TRBV2 and TRBJ2-7, reads EPEVTQTPSHQVTQMGQEVILRCVPISNHLYFYWYRQILGQKVEFLVSFYNNEISEKSEIFDDQFSVERPDGSNFTLKIRSTKLEDSAMYFCASSEGQGRSYEQYFGPGTRLTVT.

The chain is built from TRBV5-4 and TRBJ2-5; D possibly uses TRBD1 or TRBD2 (5 bases each). The CDR3 is 16 residues long. Deletions cut 7 bases from V and 4 bases from J, with 23 bases between. From germline, CDR1 is SGHNT and CDR2 YYREEE (reference sequence). The CDR3 DNA reads as TGTGCCAGCGGCCCCCCTGGGCAGGGAGTCCGAGAGACCCAGTACTTC. Translated: CASGPPGQGVRETQYF.

The chain has TRBV27 and TRBJ1-6, with D hard to call. There are 15 residues in the CDR3. The V end was cut by 3 bases, the J end by 7 bases, with 13 bases between. Looked up from germline, CDR1 is MNHEY and CDR2 is SMNVEV (reference sequence). The CDR3 DNA reads as TGTGCCAGCAGTTTCCGGGCTACTGGGAATTCACCCCTCCACTTT. Translating it yields CASSFRATGNSPLHF.

In nucleotides, the CDR3 is TGTGCCACCAGCAGAGAGGGGTATGAGCAGTTCTTC. This encodes CATSREGYEQFF. The chain carries TRBV15 and TRBJ2-1; no firm D call. V was trimmed by 0 bases and J by 8 bases, leaving 5 bases between them. The germline gives CDR1 LNHNV, CDR2 YYDKDF (reference sequence). The CDR3 length is 12 residues.

The chain employs TRBV27 and TRBJ2-7; D is possibly TRBD1 (6 bases). The CDR3 consists of 15 residues. Looked up from germline, CDR1 is MNHEY and CDR2 is SMNVEV (reference sequence). The V gene lost 3 bases and the J gene lost 0 bases, with 12 bases spanning the gap. The CDR3 region has the DNA TGTGCCAGCAGTTTCAACCAGGGGACCTCCTACGAGCAGTACTTC. It encodes CASSFNQGTSYEQYF.

V is TRBV5-4 and J is TRBJ1-2; a possible D gene is TRBD1 (5 bases). CDR1 is SGHNT and CDR2 is YYREEE in the germline V gene (reference sequence). There are 12 residues in the CDR3. The germline V and J ends were trimmed by 0 bases and 13 bases, with 13 bases remaining between them. CDR3 in DNA: TGTGCCAGCAGCTTGGCCACCGGGGCGGTCACCTTC. It translates to CASSLATGAVTF.

J is TRBJ1-1 and V is TRBV5-1; 10 bases line up with TRBD1. The CDR3 loop spans 15 amino acids. Germline trimming cut 8 bases from V and 5 bases from J; bases unmatched to any gene: 12. Germline CDR1 SGHRS, CDR2 YFSETQ. CDR3 residues: CASVRGTGAGTEAFF. The CDR3 DNA reads as TGCGCCAGTGTACGGGGGACAGGGGCAGGGACTGAAGCTTTCTTT.

The chain recombines TRBV11-3 with TRBJ2-7; 11 nucleotides agree with TRBD2. Germline CDR1 reads SGHNT; CDR2 reads YENEEA. V shed 1 base, J shed 3 bases, and the junction held 2 bases outside the gene matches. CDR3 length equals 15 residues. The CDR3 DNA reads TGTGCCAGCAGCTTAGGACTAGCGGGGCTCTACGAGCAGTACTTC. Its protein product is CASSLGLAGLYEQYF.

The chain carries TRBV7-3 and TRBJ2-3; TRBD1 aligns across 7 bases. The germline gives CDR1 SGHTA, CDR2 FQGTGA. CDR3 length equals 14 residues. Trimming took 5 bases from V and 1 from J; bases not matched to a gene: 3. CDR3 sequence reads: CASSRQGGTDTQYF. Written as DNA, the CDR3 is TGTGCCAGCAGCCGACAGGGAGGCACAGATACGCAGTATTTT. The full variable domain, its missing parts supplied by reference TRBV7-3 and TRBJ2-3, is GAGVSQTPSNKVTEKGKYVELRCDPISGHTALYWYRQSLGQGPEFLIYFQGTGAADDSGLPNDRFFAVRPEGSVSTLKIQRTERGDSAVYLCASSRQGGTDTQYFGPGTRLTVL.